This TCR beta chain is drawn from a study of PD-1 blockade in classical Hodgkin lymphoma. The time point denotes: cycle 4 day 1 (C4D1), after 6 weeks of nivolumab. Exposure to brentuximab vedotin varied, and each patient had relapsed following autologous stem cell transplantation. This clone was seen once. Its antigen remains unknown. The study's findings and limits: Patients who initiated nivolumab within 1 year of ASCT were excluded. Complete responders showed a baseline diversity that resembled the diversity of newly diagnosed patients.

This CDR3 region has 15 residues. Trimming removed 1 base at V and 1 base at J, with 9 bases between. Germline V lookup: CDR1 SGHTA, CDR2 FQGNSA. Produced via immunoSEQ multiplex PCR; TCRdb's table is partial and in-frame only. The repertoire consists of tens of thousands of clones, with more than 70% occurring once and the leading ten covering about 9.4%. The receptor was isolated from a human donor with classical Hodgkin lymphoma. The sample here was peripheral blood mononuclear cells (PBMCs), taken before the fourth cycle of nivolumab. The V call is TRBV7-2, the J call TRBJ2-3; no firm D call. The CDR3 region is CASSLVSGGTDTQYF. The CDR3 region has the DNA TGTGCCAGCAGCTTAGTTTCCGGTGGCACAGATACGCAGTATTTT.